This T cell receptor (beta chain) was sequenced during a study of blood T cell repertoires in COVID-19. About the research overall: Material from acute and convalescent COVID-19 was sourced from the United States, Italy and Spain. Sample material is recorded as cDNA or gDNA derived from T cells, B-cell-depleted T cells, or PBMCs.

This clone was seen once. CDR3 size: 14 residues. The germline V gene has CDR1 SGHAT and CDR2 FQNNGV. Trimming left V 5 bases short and J 5 bases short, with 15 bases between. Original methodology: Amplifying reference gene primers gave estimates of nucleated cell counts. The repertoire was sequenced with immunoSEQ multiplex PCR; TCRdb's copy has only in-frame clones and lacks some. The V and J calls and clone size are taken from that table; D and trimming were inferred from the DNA. The sample records 65,000 to 70,000 clones, 75% to 80% being singletons. This clonotype originated in a woman aged 60 to 75 with acute or convalescent COVID-19. V is TRBV11-2 and J is TRBJ1-1; D gene unclear. The sample was peripheral blood. CDR3 amino acids: CASSRITEWTEAFF. CDR3 DNA: TGTGCCAGCAGCCGAATTACGGAGTGGACTGAAGCTTTCTTT.